This TCR beta chain was sequenced during a study of identifying expanded T cells in peripheral blood. Study-level findings and limits: Technical replicates showed approximately 1.2 changed clones; two weeks 15 to 20; four weeks 19. Clone count variance between approximately 2-week samples rose with total template count.

On this clone: Its specificity is not known.

Trimming shortened V by 2 bases and J by 0 bases, and 8 bases separated the two germline ends. The CDR3 extends over 14 amino acids. Looked up from germline, CDR1 is GTSNPN and CDR2 is SVGIG (reference sequence). No infections or other immune events were documented during collection. The method was immunoSEQ multiplex PCR; TCRdb's version includes in-frame clones alone and lacks a portion of them. The table records about 82,000 clones, around nine tenths of them present only once. The chain uses TRBV30 and TRBJ1-5; D is uncertain. This TCR was sampled from a person aged 18-69 years in good health. The sample was blood. This CDR3 is CAWSKGYSNQPQHF. The DNA for the CDR3 is TGTGCCTGGAGTAAGGGTTATAGCAATCAGCCCCAGCATTTT.